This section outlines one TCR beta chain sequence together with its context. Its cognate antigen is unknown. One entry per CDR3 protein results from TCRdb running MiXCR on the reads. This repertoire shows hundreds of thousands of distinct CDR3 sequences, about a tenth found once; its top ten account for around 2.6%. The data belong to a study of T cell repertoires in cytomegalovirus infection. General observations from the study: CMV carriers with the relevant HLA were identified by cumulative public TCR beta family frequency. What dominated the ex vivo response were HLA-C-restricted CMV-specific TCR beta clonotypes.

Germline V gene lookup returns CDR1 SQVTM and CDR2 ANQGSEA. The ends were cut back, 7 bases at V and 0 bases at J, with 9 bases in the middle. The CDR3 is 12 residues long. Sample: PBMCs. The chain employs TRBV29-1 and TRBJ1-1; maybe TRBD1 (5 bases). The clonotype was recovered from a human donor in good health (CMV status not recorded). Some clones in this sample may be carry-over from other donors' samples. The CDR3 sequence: CSGRQLNTEAFF. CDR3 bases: TGCAGCGGCAGACAGCTGAACACTGAAGCTTTCTTT.